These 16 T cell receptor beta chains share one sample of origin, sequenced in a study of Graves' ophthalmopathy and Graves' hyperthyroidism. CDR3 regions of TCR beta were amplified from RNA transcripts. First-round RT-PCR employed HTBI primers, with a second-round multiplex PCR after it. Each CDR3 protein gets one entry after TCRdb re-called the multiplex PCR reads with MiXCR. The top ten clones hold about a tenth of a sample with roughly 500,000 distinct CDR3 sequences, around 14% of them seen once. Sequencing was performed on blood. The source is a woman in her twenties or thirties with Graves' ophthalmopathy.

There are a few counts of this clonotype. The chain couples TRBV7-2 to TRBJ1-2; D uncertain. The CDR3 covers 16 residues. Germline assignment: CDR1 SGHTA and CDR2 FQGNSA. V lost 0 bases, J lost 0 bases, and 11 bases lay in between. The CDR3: CASSLANRITNYGYTF. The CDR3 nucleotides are TGTGCCAGCAGCTTAGCGAATCGGATTACTAACTATGGCTACACCTTC. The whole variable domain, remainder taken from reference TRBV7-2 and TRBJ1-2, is GAGVSQSPSNKVTEKGKDVELRCDPISGHTALYWYRQSLGQGLEFLIYFQGNSAPDKSGLPSDRFSAERTGGSVSTLTIQRTQQEDSAVYLCASSLANRITNYGYTFGSGTRLTVV.

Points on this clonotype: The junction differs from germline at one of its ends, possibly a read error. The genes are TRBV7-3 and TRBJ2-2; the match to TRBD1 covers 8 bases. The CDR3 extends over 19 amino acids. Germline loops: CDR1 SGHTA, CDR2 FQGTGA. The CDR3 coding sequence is TGTGCCAGCAGCCTAACCGCCCCTCTGACAGGGGCTAACACCGGGGAGCTGTTTTTT. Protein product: CASSLTAPLTGANTGELFF. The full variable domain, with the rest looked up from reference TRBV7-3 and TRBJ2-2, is GAGVSQTPSNKVTEKGKYVELRCDPISGHTALYWYRQSLGQGPEFLIYFQGTGAADDSGLPNDRFFAVRPEGSVSTLKIQRTERGDSAVYLCASSLTAPLTGANTGELFFGEGSRLTVL.

CDR3 DNA sequence: TGTGCCAGCACCGTCGGCTCCCGCGGCTACACCTTC. As protein: CASTVGSRGYTF. J is TRBJ1-2 and V is TRBV28; no firm D call. Germline-derived CDR1 and CDR2 are MDHEN and SYDVKM. CDR3 length: 12 residues. Trimming shortened V by 7 bases and J by 8 bases, and 14 bases separated the two germline ends.

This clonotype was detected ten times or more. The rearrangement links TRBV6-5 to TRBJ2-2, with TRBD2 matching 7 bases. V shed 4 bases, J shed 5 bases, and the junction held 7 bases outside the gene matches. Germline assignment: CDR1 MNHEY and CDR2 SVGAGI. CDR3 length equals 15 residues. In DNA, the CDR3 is TGTGCCAGCAGTTGGGGAGGGTCGGGTACCGGGGAGCTGTTTTTT. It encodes CASSWGGSGTGELFF.

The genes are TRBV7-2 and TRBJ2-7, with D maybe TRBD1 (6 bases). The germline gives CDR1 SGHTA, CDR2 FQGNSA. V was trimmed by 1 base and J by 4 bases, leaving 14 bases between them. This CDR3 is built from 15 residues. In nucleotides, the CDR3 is TGTGCCAGCAGCTTAGGGCAGGGGATCGGTTACGAGCAGTACTTC. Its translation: CASSLGQGIGYEQYF.

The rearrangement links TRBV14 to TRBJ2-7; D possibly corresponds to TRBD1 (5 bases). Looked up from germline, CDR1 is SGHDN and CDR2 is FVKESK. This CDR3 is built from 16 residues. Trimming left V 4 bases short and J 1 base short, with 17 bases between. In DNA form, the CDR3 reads TGTGCCAGCAGCCCCCTTCTCCGGGCAGGGTCCTACGAGCAGTACTTC. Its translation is CASSPLLRAGSYEQYF. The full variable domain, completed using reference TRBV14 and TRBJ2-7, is EAGVTQFPSHSVIEKGQTVTLRCDPISGHDNLYWYRRVMGKEIKFLLHFVKESKQDESGMPNNRFLAERTGGTYSTLKVQPAELEDSGVYFCASSPLLRAGSYEQYFGPGTRLTVT.

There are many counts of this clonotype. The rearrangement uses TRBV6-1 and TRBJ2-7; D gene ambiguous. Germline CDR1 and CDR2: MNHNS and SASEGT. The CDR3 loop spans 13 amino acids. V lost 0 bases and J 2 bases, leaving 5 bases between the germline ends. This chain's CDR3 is CASSEARPYEQYF. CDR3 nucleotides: TGTGCCAGCAGTGAAGCACGGCCCTACGAGCAGTACTTC.

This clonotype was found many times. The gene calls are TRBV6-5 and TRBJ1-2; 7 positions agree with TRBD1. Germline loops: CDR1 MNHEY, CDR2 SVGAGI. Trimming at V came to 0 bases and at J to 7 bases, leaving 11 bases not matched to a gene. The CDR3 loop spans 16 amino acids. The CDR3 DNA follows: TGTGCCAGCAGTTACTCGGGAGTGGGACAGCCGGGTGGCTACACCTTC. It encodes CASSYSGVGQPGGYTF.

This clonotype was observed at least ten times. The CDR3 here is CSVEGGDRTGNSYEQYF. The CDR3 DNA follows: TGCAGCGTTGAAGGAGGGGATCGGACAGGAAATTCCTACGAGCAGTACTTC. The gene calls are TRBV29-1 and TRBJ2-7; the match to TRBD1 covers 7 bases. The CDR3 sequence is 17 residues long. In germline, CDR1 is SQVTM, CDR2 ANQGSEA. V shed 1 base, J shed 1 base, and the junction held 13 bases outside the gene matches.

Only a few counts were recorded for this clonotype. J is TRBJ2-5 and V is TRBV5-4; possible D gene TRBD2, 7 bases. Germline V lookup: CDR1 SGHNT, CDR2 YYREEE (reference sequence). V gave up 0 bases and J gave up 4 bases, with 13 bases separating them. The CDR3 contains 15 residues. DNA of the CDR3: TGTGCCAGCAGCTTGGTTGGAGGGGGGGGAGAGACCCAGTACTTC. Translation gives CASSLVGGGGETQYF.

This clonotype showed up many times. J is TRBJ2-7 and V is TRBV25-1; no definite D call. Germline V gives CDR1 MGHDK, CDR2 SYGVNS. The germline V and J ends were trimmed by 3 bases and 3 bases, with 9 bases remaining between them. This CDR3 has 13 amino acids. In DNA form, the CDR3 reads TGTGCCAGCAGTGATTGGCAAGACTACGAGCAGTACTTC. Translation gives CASSDWQDYEQYF.

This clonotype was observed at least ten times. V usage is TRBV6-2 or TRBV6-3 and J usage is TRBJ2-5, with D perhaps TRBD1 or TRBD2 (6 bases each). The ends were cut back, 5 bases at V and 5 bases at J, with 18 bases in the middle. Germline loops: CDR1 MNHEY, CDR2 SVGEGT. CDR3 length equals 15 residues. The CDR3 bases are TGTGCCAGCAGTGACACTCCAGGGGCGGGGGAGACCCAGTACTTC. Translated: CASSDTPGAGETQYF.

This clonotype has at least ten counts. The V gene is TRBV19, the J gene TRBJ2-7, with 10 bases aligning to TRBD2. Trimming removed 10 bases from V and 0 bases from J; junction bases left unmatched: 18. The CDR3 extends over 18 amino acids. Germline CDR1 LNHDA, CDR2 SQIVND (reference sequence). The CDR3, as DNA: TGTGCCACTCCCTTTTGGAGACTAGCGGGCAGGAGCTCCTACGAGCAGTACTTC. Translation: CATPFWRLAGRSSYEQYF.

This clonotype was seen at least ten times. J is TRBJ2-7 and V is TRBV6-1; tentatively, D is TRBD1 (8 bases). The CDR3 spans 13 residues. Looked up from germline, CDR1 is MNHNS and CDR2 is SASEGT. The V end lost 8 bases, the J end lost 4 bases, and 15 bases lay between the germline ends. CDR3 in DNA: TGTGCCAGCGGACAGGGAGGGACTTACGAGCAGTACTTC. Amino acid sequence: CASGQGGTYEQYF.

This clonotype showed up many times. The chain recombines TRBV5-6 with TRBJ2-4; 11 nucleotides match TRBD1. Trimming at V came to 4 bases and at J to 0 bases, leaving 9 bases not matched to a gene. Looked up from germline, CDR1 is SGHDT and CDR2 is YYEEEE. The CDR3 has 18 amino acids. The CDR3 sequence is CASSLRDRGRLAKNIQYF. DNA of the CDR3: TGTGCCAGCAGCCTCCGGGACAGGGGGAGACTAGCCAAAAACATTCAGTACTTC.

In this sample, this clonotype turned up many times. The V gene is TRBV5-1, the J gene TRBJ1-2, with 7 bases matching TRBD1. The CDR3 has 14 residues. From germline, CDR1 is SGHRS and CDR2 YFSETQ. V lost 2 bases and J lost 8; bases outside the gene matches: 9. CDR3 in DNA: TGCGCCAGCAGCTTCTCGTGGACAGGCCGGGGCTACACCTTC. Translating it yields CASSFSWTGRGYTF. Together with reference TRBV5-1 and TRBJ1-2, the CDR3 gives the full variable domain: KAGVTQTPRYLIKTRGQQVTLSCSPISGHRSVSWYQQTPGQGLQFLFEYFSETQRNKGNFPGRFSGRQFSNSRSEMNVSTLELGDSALYLCASSFSWTGRGYTFGSGTRLTVV.